This TCR beta chain appears in the sequencing data of a study of control samples from healthy donors and cancer patients. Profiling relied on immunoSEQ multiplex PCR, and the TCRdb table lists in-frame clones only, not all of them. The sample lists around 75,000 clones, approximately 84% seen once, with 25% to 35% in the top ten. Trimming at V came to 4 bases and at J to 7 bases, leaving 10 bases not matched to a gene. Germline assignment: CDR1 MDHEN and CDR2 SYDVKM. The length of the CDR3 is 16 residues. The receptor comes from a man over 45 in good health. The material sequenced was blood. This chain connects TRBV28 to TRBJ1-3, with 10 bases fitting TRBD1. The CDR3 is CASSSHTGTGANTIYF. CDR3 DNA sequence: TGTGCCAGCAGTTCCCATACCGGGACAGGGGCGAACACCATATATTTT.